This T cell receptor (beta chain) stems from a study of CD8 T cells in acute hepatitis C reinfection (dated by TCRdb to the early 2020s). Looking at the study overall: This study examined the TCRbeta repertoire of CD8+ T cells that recognize the HCV NS3-1073 epitope, both during acute infection and after viral clearance. Paired acute and follow-up samples were contributed by four of the spontaneous resolvers.

What the work shows at the level of the full study, not this receptor alone: All groups preferentially used the TRBV04 and TRBV06 gene families, and overrepresentation in the naive pool did not explain this preferential usage. Roughly 13 public clonotypes were found regardless of outcome; one public clonotype used V04-02/J02-02. The NS3-1073 specific repertoires were highly diverse, and diversity did not differ significantly among acute resolver, follow-up resolver and acute chronic samples. It was rare for CDR3 sequences to be shared with other epitopes, and exact matching may have been limited by differing sequencing approaches. NS3-1073 specific cells were too rare to sort in chronically infected subjects, so no follow-up repertoires exist for those subjects. Because bulk sequencing covered only the TCRbeta chain, the alphabeta pairing of the public clonotypes could not be determined.

Genomic DNA was extracted from FACS-sorted cells, and TCRbeta chain sequencing was performed through the commercial immunoSEQ service. The original pipeline was this. The repertoire data were analyzed using ImmunoSEQ Analyzer software v3.0 and R v3.5.1. Only productive rearrangements were analyzed, as sequences containing stop codons or out-of-frame rearrangements were removed. Simpson diversity, Shannon entropy, CDR3 length and nucleotide addition metrics were supplied by the sequencing provider. Clonotypes were grouped by frequency as dominant, sub-dominant, low or lowest abundance, and most analyses excluded clonotypes below 0.1%. A CDR3 amino acid clonotype was called public if the clonotype appeared in at least two subjects at a cumulative frequency of at least 0.5%. Here the immuneACCESS table is served through TCRdb, limited to in-frame sequences with V and J called. Missing clones are a known gap in these copies; in checked studies unresolved V genes cover under half, and the rest lacks a known reason. D and trimming were read from the DNA, whereas the V and J calls and clone size are those reported in that table. The sample includes about 38,000 clones, with approximately 83% observed a single time. In total, the top ten clones hold over 9.5% of the sample.

The time point label, read with the paper, signifies: naive CD8 control sorted from an acute-time-point sample. Enrolled in the Montreal Hepatitis C Cohort (HEPCO) in Canada, the donors were people who inject drugs, and these donors were followed every 3 months. A positive HCV RNA or antibody test that followed a negative test within the previous 24 weeks was the definition used for acute primary HCV infection. Antibodies against CD3, CD8 and CD45RO were used for surface staining, and dead cells were excluded with an aqua fixable dye. Among the cohort members were under 10 spontaneous resolvers, with spontaneous resolution defined as HCV RNA clearance within 24 weeks. Negative selection by means of the MACS CD8+ T cell Isolation Kit yielded CD8+ T cells from peripheral blood mononuclear cells recovered from cryopreservation by thawing. A BD FACSAria II cell sorter was used to sort the cells. Remarks on this clone: What this receptor recognizes is not known. Per-base qualities were not stored, and no clone one base away is much larger.

From its cysteine to its phenylalanine, the CDR3 spans 16 amino acids. Of the read, only the CDR3 DNA is kept; its 48 bases are in frame from base 1. Looking up the germline V gene yields CDR1 SGHAT and CDR2 FQNNGV. Trimming leaves V shorter by 5 bases and J shorter by 3 bases, with the junction holding 11 bases beyond the gene matches. Sample: naive CD8+ T cells from PBMCs. Sample cell subset or site, as interpreted from the label and publication: sorted total naive CD45RO-negative CD8+ T cells. The chain links TRBV11-2 with TRBJ2-5; a stretch of 8 junction bases matches TRBD2. This TCR came from a woman younger than 35 who spontaneously cleared hepatitis C infection. The CDR3 reads as follows: CASSPWGGGRKETQYF. The DNA sequence is as follows: TGTGCCAGCAGCCCGTGGGGGGGCGGGAGGAAAGAGACCCAGTACTTC.